This TCR beta chain was profiled in a study of OX40 agonist ivuxolimab in advanced cancers. With respect to the entire study: Ivuxolimab was a fully human IgG2 agonistic monoclonal antibody targeting the costimulatory receptor OX40 (CD134). Intravenous ivuxolimab was administered to patients every 2 weeks at six dose levels: 0.01, 0.1, 0.3, 1.5, 3 and 10 mg/kg. Of the approximately 54 dose-escalation patients, hepatocellular carcinoma was present in some 19, melanoma in around 15, renal cell carcinoma in 9 and head and neck cancer in 9. A male proportion of approximately 83% and a mean age of about 60 years, ranging from about 23 to 90, were recorded for the dose-escalation cohort. Patients were allowed to have had prior anti-PD-1, anti-PD-L1 or anti-CTLA-4 therapy, and roughly 40% of the dose-escalation patients had previously received checkpoint inhibitors. Partial responses occurred in three dose-escalation patients, of whom one had hepatocellular carcinoma and two had cutaneous melanoma. The purpose of peripheral TCRbeta sequencing was to test whether ivuxolimab changed TCR sequence diversity and led to clonal T-cell expansion. The paper reports the monotherapy dose-escalation portion (N ≈ 52 patients) of the phase I ivuxolimab trial.

On the study overall, not on this receptor specifically: On average, CD8+ T cells showed more expanded clones than CD4+ T cells after ivuxolimab. Low levels of normalized T-cell clonal expansion were also shown by some nonresponding patients. Which antigens the clonally expanded peripheral T cells were specific for was not determined. In the 0.1-3.0 mg/kg groups, partial responders were among the patients with the lowest normalized peripheral clonal expansion, particularly in CD8+ T cells. Clonal expansion of both CD4+ and CD8+ blood T cells was observed from baseline to week 6 at doses 0.1 to 3.0 mg/kg.

This clone was seen only a few times. Its binding antigen is unknown. No much larger clone exists at a distance of one base, and base qualities are not known. The trial excluded patients who had a history of autoimmune disease or were on systemic immunosuppression. Peripheral blood for TCR sequencing was collected from all dose cohorts at baseline, on cycle 4 day 1, and on cycle 7 day 1. Samples were obtained from an open-label, multicenter, first-in-human phase I dose-escalation trial of ivuxolimab. The trial enrolled adults with locally advanced or metastatic head and neck squamous cell, hepatocellular, melanoma or renal cell carcinoma. Before TCR sequencing, CD4+ and CD8+ T cells were separately sorted from peripheral blood. Genomic DNA was extracted from sorted cells for sequencing of the TCRbeta CDR3 region. TCRbeta CDR3 regions were sequenced using the immunoSEQ Assay. This immuneACCESS table, as held by TCRdb, lists in-frame sequences with V and J called but not all clones. Of the missing ones, under half trace to an unresolved V gene in checked studies; the others have no known cause. For this sample the table gives around 30,000 clones, of which 80% to 85% were detected only once. The ten biggest clones cover approximately 20% of the sample.

Via the germline V gene, CDR1 is MDHEN and CDR2 SYDVKM. Spanning cysteine to phenylalanine, the CDR3 consists of 18 amino acids. CDR3 DNA is the only sequence kept; it has 54 bases, read in frame from the first base. After removal of 4 bases from V and 0 bases from J, the junction retains 5 bases not matched to a gene. Sequencing used CD4+ or CD8+ T cells sorted from blood, obtained in a trial of the OX40 agonist ivuxolimab. The V and J genes are TRBV28 and TRBJ2-4; 14 nucleotides in the junction match TRBD2. The TCR was taken from an adult with an advanced solid tumor such as melanoma, head and neck, liver or kidney cancer. The CDR3 region: CASSWTSGRSLAKNIQYF. At the DNA level, the sequence is TGTGCCAGCAGTTGGACTAGCGGGAGGTCCCTAGCCAAAAACATTCAGTACTTC. The reference TRBV28 and TRBJ2-4 proteins fill in what lies around the CDR3, so the full variable domain reads DVKVTQSSRYLVKRTGEKVFLECVQDMDHENMFWYRQDPGLGLRLIYFSYDVKMKEKGDIPEGYSVSREKKERFSLILESASTNQTSMYLCASSWTSGRSLAKNIQYFGAGTRLSVL.